This T cell receptor (beta chain) was recovered during a study of T cell repertoires in cytomegalovirus infection. Overall study: Indications of both CMV infection and matching HLA type were provided by public TCR beta signatures. General study points: Frequencies of public TCR beta families were cumulated, and this identified carriers of CMV plus the relevant HLA. The study found HLA-C-restricted CMV-specific TCR beta clonotypes dominating the ex vivo response.

Each CDR3 protein gets one entry after TCRdb re-called the reads with MiXCR. The data hold 290,000 or so distinct CDR3 sequences, with 8% to 10% observed a single time. This clonotype was detected a few times. Its antigen is not identified. V gave up 4 bases and J gave up 4 bases, with 14 bases separating them. Germline CDR1 is SGHKS and CDR2 is YYEKEE (reference sequence). The CDR3 spans 14 residues. This receptor was taken from a human donor in good health (CMV status not recorded). Some clones in this sample may be carry-over from other donors' samples. The V and J genes are TRBV5-5 and TRBJ2-5; D tentatively fits TRBD1 or TRBD2 (6 bases each). Sequencing was done on a sample of PBMCs. The CDR3 is CASSGGTPGETQYF. For the CDR3, the DNA is TGTGCCAGCAGCGGCGGGACACCCGGAGAGACCCAGTACTTC.